The 5 T cell receptor beta chains given below trace back to one sample, sequenced in a study of glioma-infiltrating T cells. Amplification of TCR alpha and beta CDR3 regions from RNA used iRepertoire nested multiplex PCR. MiXCR, run by TCRdb on the multiplex PCR reads, gives a single entry per CDR3 protein. The table has about 140,000 distinct CDR3 sequences, 39% seen once; the top ten hold over 15%. The specimen sequenced was glioma tissue, nonneoplastic brain tissue, or PBMCs (not recorded which). These receptors originate from a human donor with low-grade glioma or glioblastoma, undergoing nonglioma brain surgery, or in good health (not recorded which).

With regard to this clonotype: Relative to the germline gene, one junction end is altered; a read error may explain this. The chain joins TRBV7-2 to TRBJ2-1; 12 positions match TRBD2. Germline CDR1 is SGHTA and CDR2 is FQGNSA. The CDR3 is 14 residues long. This CDR3 is CASSLTSGSNEQFF. The CDR3 DNA reads TGCGCCAGCAGCTTGACTAGCGGGAGCAATGAGCAGTTCTTC.

This clonotype was recorded a few times. The chain joins TRBV6-1 to TRBJ1-1; D may be TRBD1 (5 bases). Germline V gives CDR1 MNHNS, CDR2 SASEGT. The length of the CDR3 is 14 residues. The V gene lost 6 bases and the J gene lost 3 bases, with 14 bases spanning the gap. CDR3 region: CASRDLQVYTEAFF. CDR3 in DNA: TGTGCCAGCAGGGATTTACAGGTTTACACTGAAGCTTTCTTT.

The V and J genes are TRBV4-3 and TRBJ2-7, with 7 nucleotides matching TRBD1. The CDR3 runs 15 residues. Germline values: CDR1 LGHNA, CDR2 YSLEER. V was pared by 4 bases and J by 0 bases, with 6 bases of the junction left unmatched. CDR3 amino acids: CASSPRQGSSYEQYF. In DNA form, the CDR3 reads TGCGCCAGCAGCCCGAGACAGGGTAGCTCCTACGAGCAGTACTTC.

CDR3 sequence (DNA): TGTGCCAGCAGTTCGACAGGGTTTGATCAGCCCCAGCATTTT. Amino acids: CASSSTGFDQPQHF. The chain joins TRBV2 to TRBJ1-5; 7 bases line up with TRBD1. In germline, CDR1 is SNHLY, CDR2 FYNNEI. V dropped 5 bases and J dropped 5; count of bases not matched to a gene: 6. The CDR3 loop spans 14 amino acids.

The CDR3 spells CASSRHEGAFF. DNA of the CDR3: TGTGCCAGCAGTCGGCACGAAGGGGCTTTCTTT. The V call is TRBV28, the J call TRBJ1-1; D gene unclear. Germline lookup yields CDR1 MDHEN and CDR2 SYDVKM. The CDR3 has 11 residues. V lost 5 bases and J lost 11, with 12 bases in between.